The source of this T cell receptor (beta chain) is a study of blood T cell repertoires in COVID-19 (dated by TCRdb to the early 2020s). A note on the overall study: Collaborator samples came from the United States, Italy and Spain and covered acute and convalescent phases of COVID-19. The prospective study material was composed of cDNA or gDNA derived from T cells, B-cell-depleted T cells, or PBMCs. Deeply sampled blood TCRbeta repertoires from subjects exposed to, actively infected with, or recovered from COVID-19 were included in the dataset. The repertoires were made available in a free public database intended to serve as a resource for research on the immune response to SARS-CoV-2. Samples were obtained from the ongoing ImmuneRACE study (first 160 participants) and from 1,254 subjects provided by 6 global collaborators. A de-identified subject ID, COVID-19 status, age in years and sex were almost always included in the sample metadata. HLA class I and class II types, where available, came from metadata supplied by the sample provider rather than from assay-based typing.

A word on this clone: Its antigen is currently not known. The record has no base qualities; no much larger clone is one base away.

The immunoSEQ Assay, a bias-controlled multiplex PCR, was used to amplify TCRbeta CDR3 regions from genomic DNA. The source study handled its data this way. Within the assay, amplification of reference gene primers was used to estimate how many nucleated cells each sample contained. To quantify the absolute abundance of each unique TCRbeta CDR3 rearrangement, sequence reads were collapsed and filtered. For each sample, productive Simpson clonality was calculated as the square root of Simpson's diversity index over productive rearrangements. What TCRdb holds here is the immuneACCESS table cut down to in-frame rearrangements. Part of the clones is not present; checked against another copy, under half of the missing clones reflect an unresolved V gene, and the others are unexplained. V and J calls and clone size are copied from that table; D and trimming were computed from the DNA. The sample table shows 72,000 or so clones, and about 87% are seen once. Approximately 5% of the sample is taken by the ten largest.

Including the terminal cysteine and phenylalanine, the CDR3 comprises 13 residues. Of all the DNA, just the CDR3 is kept, 39 bases in frame from base 1. CDR1 and CDR2 (SQVTM, ANQGSEA) derive from the germline V gene. V loses 7 bases, J loses 5 bases, and the germline ends lie 15 bases apart. Each collaborating institution followed its own protocols to collect whole blood in K2EDTA tubes. Collaborator samples were shipped for TCRbeta analysis as frozen whole blood, isolated PBMCs, or DNA extracted from either sample type. Results the study describes overall, beyond this receptor: Clinical and demographic metadata were provided uncurated, with the amount varying by source and participant.

This clonotype was obtained from a man over 45 with active COVID-19. The sequence is built from TRBV29-1 and TRBJ2-1; the D gene cannot be resolved reliably. The sequenced material came from peripheral blood. The nucleotides read TGCAGCGGCCGGTCTGAACCGAACAATGAGCAGTTCTTC. It translates to CSGRSEPNNEQFF.